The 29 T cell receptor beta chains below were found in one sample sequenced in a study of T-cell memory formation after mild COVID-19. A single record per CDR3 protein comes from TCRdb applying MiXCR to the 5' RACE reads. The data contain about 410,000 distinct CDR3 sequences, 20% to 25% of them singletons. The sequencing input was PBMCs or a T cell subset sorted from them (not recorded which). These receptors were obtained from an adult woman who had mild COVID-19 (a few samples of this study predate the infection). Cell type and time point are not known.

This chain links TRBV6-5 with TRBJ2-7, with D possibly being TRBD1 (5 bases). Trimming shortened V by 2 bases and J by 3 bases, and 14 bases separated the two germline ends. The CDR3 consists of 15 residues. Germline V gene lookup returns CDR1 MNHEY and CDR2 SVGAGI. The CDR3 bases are TGTGCCAGCAGTTACGGCGGACACCTACACTACGAGCAGTACTTC. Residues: CASSYGGHLHYEQYF.

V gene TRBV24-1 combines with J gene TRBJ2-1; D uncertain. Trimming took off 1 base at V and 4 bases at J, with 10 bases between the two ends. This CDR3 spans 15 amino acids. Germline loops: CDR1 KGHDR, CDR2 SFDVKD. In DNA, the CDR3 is TGTGCCACCAGTGATTTTGGCGACCGGTACAATGAGCAGTTCTTC. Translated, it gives CATSDFGDRYNEQFF.

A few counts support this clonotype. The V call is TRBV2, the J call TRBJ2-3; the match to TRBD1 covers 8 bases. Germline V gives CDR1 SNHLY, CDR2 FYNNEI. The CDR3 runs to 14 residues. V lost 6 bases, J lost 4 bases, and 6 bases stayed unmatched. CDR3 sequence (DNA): TGTGCCAGCAGGCAGGGGGCGCGTCCAGATACGCAGTATTTT. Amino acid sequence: CASRQGARPDTQYF.

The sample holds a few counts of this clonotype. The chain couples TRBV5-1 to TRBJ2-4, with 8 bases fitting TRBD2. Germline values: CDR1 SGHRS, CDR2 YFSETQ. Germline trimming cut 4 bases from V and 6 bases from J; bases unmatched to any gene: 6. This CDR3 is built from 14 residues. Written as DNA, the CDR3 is TGCGCCAGCAGCCCGGGAGGGCAGGGAAACATTCAGTACTTC. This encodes CASSPGGQGNIQYF.

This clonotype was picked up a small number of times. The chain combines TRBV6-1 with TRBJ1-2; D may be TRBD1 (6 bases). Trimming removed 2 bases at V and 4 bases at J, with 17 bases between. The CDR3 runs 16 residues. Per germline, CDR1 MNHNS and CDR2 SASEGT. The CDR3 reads CASSESTRGFFYGYTF. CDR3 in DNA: TGTGCCAGCAGTGAATCAACCAGGGGATTCTTCTATGGCTACACCTTC.

CDR3 in DNA: TGTGCCAGCAGCTCGCCCAAGGGGGGCAGAAAAATTAATGGCTACACCTTC. Amino acid sequence: CASSSPKGGRKINGYTF. The V call is TRBV5-5, the J call TRBJ1-2; weak D call: TRBD1 (6 bases). The germline V and J ends were trimmed by 3 bases and 6 bases, with 24 bases remaining between them. The CDR3 has 17 amino acids. Germline V gene sequence: CDR1 SGHKS, CDR2 YYEKEE (reference sequence).

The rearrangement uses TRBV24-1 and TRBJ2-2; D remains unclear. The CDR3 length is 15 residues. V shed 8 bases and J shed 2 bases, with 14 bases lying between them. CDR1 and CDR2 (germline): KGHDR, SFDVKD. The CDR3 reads CATTPVAPNTGELFF. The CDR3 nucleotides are TGTGCCACCACCCCAGTGGCGCCTAACACCGGGGAGCTGTTTTTT.

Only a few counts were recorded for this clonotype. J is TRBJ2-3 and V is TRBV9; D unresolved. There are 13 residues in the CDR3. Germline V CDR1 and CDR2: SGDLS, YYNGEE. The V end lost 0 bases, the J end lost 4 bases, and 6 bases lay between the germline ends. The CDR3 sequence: CASSVGVSDTQYF. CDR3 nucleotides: TGTGCCAGCAGCGTAGGGGTGTCAGATACGCAGTATTTT.

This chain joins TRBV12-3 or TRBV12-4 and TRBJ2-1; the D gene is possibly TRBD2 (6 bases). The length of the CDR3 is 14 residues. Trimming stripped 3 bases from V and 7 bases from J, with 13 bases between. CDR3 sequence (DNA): TGTGCCAGCAGTTTTGAACGGGAGTTAAATGAGCAGTTCTTC. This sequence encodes CASSFERELNEQFF.

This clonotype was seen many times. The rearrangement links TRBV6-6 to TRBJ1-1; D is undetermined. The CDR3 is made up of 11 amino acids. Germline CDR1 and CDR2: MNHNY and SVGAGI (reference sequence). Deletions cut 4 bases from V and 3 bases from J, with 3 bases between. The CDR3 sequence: CASSLYTEAFF. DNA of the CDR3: TGTGCCAGCAGTTTGTACACTGAAGCTTTCTTT.

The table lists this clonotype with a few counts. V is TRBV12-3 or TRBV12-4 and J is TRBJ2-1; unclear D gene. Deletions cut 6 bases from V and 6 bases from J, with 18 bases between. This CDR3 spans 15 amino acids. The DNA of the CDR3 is TGTGCCAGCAGAAAATCGGTCTCCATATTCAATGAGCAGTTCTTC. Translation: CASRKSVSIFNEQFF.

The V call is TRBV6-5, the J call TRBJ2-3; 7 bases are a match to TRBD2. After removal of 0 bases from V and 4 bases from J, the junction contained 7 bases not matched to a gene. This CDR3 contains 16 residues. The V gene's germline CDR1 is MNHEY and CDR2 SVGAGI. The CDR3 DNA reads TGTGCCAGCAGTTACTCCTTTGCGGGAGAGGCAGATACGCAGTATTTT. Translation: CASSYSFAGEADTQYF.

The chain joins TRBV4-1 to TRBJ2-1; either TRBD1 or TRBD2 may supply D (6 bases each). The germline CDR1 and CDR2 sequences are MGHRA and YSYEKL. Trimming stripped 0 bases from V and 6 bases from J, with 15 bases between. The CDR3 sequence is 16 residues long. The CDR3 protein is CASSQEWGAGFNEQFF. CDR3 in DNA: TGCGCCAGCAGCCAAGAGTGGGGGGCGGGGTTCAATGAGCAGTTCTTC.

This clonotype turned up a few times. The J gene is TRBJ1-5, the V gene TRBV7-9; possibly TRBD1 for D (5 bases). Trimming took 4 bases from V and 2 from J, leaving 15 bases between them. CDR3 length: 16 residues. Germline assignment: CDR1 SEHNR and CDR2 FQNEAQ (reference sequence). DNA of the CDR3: TGTGCCAGCAGCTCCGACGGAGGGGTCGGCAATCAGCCCCAGCATTTT. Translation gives CASSSDGGVGNQPQHF.

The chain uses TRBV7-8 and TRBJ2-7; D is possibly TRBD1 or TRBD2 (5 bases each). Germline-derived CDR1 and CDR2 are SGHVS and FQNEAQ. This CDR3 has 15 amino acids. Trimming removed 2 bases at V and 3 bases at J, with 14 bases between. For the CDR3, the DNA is TGTGCCAGCAGCTTACCGGGGACGGATTTCTACGAGCAGTACTTC. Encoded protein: CASSLPGTDFYEQYF.

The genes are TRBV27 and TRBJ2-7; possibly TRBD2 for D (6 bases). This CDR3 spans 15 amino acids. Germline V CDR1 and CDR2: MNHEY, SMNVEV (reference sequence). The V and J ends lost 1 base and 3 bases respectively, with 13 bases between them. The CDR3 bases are TGTGCCAGCAGTTTATATGGAGGGTCGATCTACGAGCAGTACTTC. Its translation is CASSLYGGSIYEQYF.

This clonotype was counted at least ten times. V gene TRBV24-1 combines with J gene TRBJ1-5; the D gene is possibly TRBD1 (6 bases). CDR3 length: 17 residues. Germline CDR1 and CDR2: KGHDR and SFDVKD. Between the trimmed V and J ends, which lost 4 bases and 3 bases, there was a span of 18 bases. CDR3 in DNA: TGTGCCACCAGTGACTCCTCAGGGGTCAATATCAATCAGCCCCAGCATTTT. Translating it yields CATSDSSGVNINQPQHF.

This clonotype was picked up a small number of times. In DNA, the CDR3 is TGTGCCAGCAGCGCCCCACTCGGGCCCGCCGCAGATACGCAGTATTTT. Its translation: CASSAPLGPAADTQYF. This sequence joins TRBV12-3 or TRBV12-4 and TRBJ2-3; no definite D call. Trimming cost V 6 bases and J 4 bases, with 20 bases left between them. The CDR3 is made up of 16 amino acids.

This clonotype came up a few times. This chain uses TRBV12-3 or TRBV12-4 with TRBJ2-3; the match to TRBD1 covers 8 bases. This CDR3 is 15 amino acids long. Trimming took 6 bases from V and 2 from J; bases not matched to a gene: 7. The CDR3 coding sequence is TGTGCCAGCAGAACGGGACAGGAGAACACAGATACGCAGTATTTT. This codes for CASRTGQENTDTQYF.

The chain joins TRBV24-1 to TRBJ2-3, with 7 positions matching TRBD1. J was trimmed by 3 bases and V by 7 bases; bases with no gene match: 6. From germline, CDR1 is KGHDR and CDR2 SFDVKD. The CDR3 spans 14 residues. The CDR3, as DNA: TGTGCCACCAGGGGACAGAAAGAAACAGATACGCAGTATTTT. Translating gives CATRGQKETDTQYF.

DNA of the CDR3: TGCGCCAGCAGCCAAGAGATAGCGGGAGGGCCATCCTACAATGAGCAGTACTTC. Its translation: CASSQEIAGGPSYNEQYF. The chain has TRBV4-3 and TRBJ2-1; 11 positions agree with TRBD2. The DNA end is more similar to TRBJ2-7, so the J call may be wrong. CDR3 length: 18 amino acids. Germline V gives CDR1 LGHNA, CDR2 YSLEER.

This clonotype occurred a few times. The CDR3 loop is CASSYTKNTEAFF. DNA for the CDR3: TGTGCCAGCAGTTACACAAAGAACACTGAAGCTTTCTTT. V is TRBV6-5 and J is TRBJ1-1; D uncertain. CDR1 and CDR2 from the germline V gene are MNHEY and SVGAGI. V was clipped by 2 bases and J by 1 base, with 5 bases between them. The CDR3 has 13 residues.

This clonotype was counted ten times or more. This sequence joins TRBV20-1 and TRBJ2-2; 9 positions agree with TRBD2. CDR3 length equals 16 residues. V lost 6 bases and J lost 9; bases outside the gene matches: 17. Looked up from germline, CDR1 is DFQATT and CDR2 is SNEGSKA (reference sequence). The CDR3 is CSARASGISEARELFF. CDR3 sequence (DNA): TGCAGTGCCAGGGCTAGCGGGATATCGGAAGCAAGGGAGCTGTTTTTT.

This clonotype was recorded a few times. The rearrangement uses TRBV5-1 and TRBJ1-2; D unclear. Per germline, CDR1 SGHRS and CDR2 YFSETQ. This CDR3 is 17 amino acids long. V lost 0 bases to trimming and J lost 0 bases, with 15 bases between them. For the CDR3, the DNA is TGCGCCAGCAGCTTGGCCCCTGGGCGGGGTTCTAACTATGGCTACACCTTC. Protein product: CASSLAPGRGSNYGYTF.

DNA of the CDR3: TGTGCCACCAGTGTCGGAGTGCCCGGGGAGCTGTTTTTT. It codes for CATSVGVPGELFF. This chain connects TRBV24-1 to TRBJ2-2, with D unclear. V was cut by 5 bases and J by 6 bases, with 9 bases left in between. Germline CDR1 is KGHDR and CDR2 is SFDVKD. The CDR3 sequence is 13 residues long.

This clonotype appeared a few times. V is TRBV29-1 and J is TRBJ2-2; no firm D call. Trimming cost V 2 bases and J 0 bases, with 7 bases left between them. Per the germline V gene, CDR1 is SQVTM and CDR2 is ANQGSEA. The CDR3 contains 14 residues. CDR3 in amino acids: CSVEWPTNTGELFF. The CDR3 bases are TGCAGCGTTGAATGGCCGACGAACACCGGGGAGCTGTTTTTT.

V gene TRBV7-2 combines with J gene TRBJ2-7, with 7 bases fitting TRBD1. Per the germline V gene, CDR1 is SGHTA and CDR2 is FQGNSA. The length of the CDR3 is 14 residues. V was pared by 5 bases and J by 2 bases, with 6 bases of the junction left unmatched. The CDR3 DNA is TGTGCCAGCAGCACGGACAGGTTCGCCTACGAGCAGTACTTC. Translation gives CASSTDRFAYEQYF.

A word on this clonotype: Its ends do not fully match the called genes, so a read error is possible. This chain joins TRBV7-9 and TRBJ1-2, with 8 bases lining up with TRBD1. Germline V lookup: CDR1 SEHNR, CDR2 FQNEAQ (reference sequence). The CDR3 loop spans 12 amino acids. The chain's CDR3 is CDSSLDRVGYTF. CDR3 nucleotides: TGTGACAGCAGCTTGGACAGGGTTGGCTACACCTTC.

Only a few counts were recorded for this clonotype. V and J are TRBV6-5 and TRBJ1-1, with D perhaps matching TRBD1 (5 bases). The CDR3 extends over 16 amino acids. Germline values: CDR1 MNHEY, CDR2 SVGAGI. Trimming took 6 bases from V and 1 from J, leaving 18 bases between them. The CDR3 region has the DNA TGTGCCAGCAGCCGGACACCCTCTAATGGGAACACTGAAGCTTTCTTT. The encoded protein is CASSRTPSNGNTEAFF.